Shown below are 8 T cell receptor beta chains from a single sample sequenced in a study of blood T cell repertoires in COVID-19 (TCRdb year 2020). The method behind the library was the immunoSEQ multiplex PCR assay. Here the immuneACCESS table is served through TCRdb, limited to in-frame sequences with V and J called. Missing clones are a known gap in these copies; in checked studies unresolved V genes cover under half, and the rest lacks a known reason. In all, the sample holds 90,000 to 95,000 clones, and around 88% of those were seen once. The ten largest make up roughly 8.1% of the sample. The sample taken for sequencing was peripheral blood. The receptors were gathered from a woman between 65 and 79 years old with acute or convalescent COVID-19.

The V call is TRBV28, the J call TRBJ1-2; D remains ambiguous. CDR1 is MDHEN, CDR2 SYDVKM, per germline. This CDR3 is built from 13 residues. Trimming took 10 bases from V and 0 from J, leaving 12 bases between them. The CDR3 DNA is TGTGCCATCCCAGCAACTACTAACTATGGCTACACCTTC. Amino acids: CAIPATTNYGYTF.

The rearrangement joins TRBV5-6 to TRBJ1-6; TRBD1 is a possible D gene (5 bases). CDR1 SGHDT and CDR2 YYEEEE come from the germline V gene. With 0 bases removed from V and 10 bases from J, the gap between germline ends came to 11 bases. This CDR3 spans 14 amino acids. CDR3: CASSLGAGNSPLHF. DNA of the CDR3: TGTGCCAGCAGCTTGGGGGCAGGGAACTCACCCCTCCACTTT.

This clone has just one count. V is TRBV4-1 and J is TRBJ2-3; 10 nucleotides agree with TRBD2. Germline loops: CDR1 MGHRA, CDR2 YSYEKL. The CDR3 is 17 amino acids. V lost 4 bases to trimming and J lost 2 bases; unmatched junction nucleotides: 9. CDR3 coding DNA: TGCGCCAGCAGCCGAACCCTGACTAGCGGGCCCACAGATACGCAGTATTTT. Translated: CASSRTLTSGPTDTQYF.

This clone has just a few counts. The chain employs TRBV11-3 and TRBJ2-3, with D uncertain. Germline V gene lookup returns CDR1 SGHNT and CDR2 YENEEA. The CDR3 totals 15 residues. The V end was cut by 2 bases, the J end by 1 base, with 10 bases between. For the CDR3, the DNA is TGTGCCAGCAGCTTAAGAGGTCTGGGCACAGATACGCAGTATTTT. This sequence encodes CASSLRGLGTDTQYF.

V usage is TRBV28 and J usage is TRBJ1-1; D unclear. Between the trimmed V and J ends, which lost 4 bases and 1 base, there was a span of 10 bases. This CDR3 region has 14 residues. The V gene's germline CDR1 is MDHEN and CDR2 SYDVKM. The CDR3 loop is CASSSPAGNTEAFF. In DNA form, the CDR3 reads TGTGCCAGCAGTTCCCCGGCAGGGAACACTGAAGCTTTCTTT.

The chain employs TRBV20-1 and TRBJ2-5; 14 bases line up with TRBD2. Germline V gives CDR1 DFQATT, CDR2 SNEGSKA (reference sequence). This CDR3 has 19 residues. The junction had 12 bases not matched to a gene; V was cut back by 3 bases and J by 0 bases. CDR3 sequence: CSASPWTSGRLLHQETQYF. As DNA, the CDR3 is TGCAGTGCTAGTCCGTGGACTAGCGGGAGGTTGCTCCACCAAGAGACCCAGTACTTC.

The chain carries TRBV4-1 and TRBJ1-5; 8 positions match TRBD1. The CDR3 loop spans 16 amino acids. Trimming cost V 4 bases and J 0 bases; bases outside gene matches: 5. Germline V gives CDR1 MGHRA, CDR2 YSYEKL. CDR3 region: CASSRDRSDSNQPQHF. Written as DNA, the CDR3 is TGCGCCAGCAGCCGGGACAGGTCTGATAGCAATCAGCCCCAGCATTTT.

The chain combines TRBV30 with TRBJ1-5; tentatively, D is TRBD1 (6 bases). Germline V gene data show CDR1 as GTSNPN and CDR2 as SVGIG (reference sequence). The CDR3 is 14 residues long. Trimming pared 4 bases from V and 4 bases from J, leaving 14 bases between. The CDR3 loop is CAWNTGTGNQPQHF. DNA for the CDR3: TGTGCCTGGAACACAGGGACGGGGAATCAGCCCCAGCATTTT.